This T cell receptor beta chain originates from a study of control samples from healthy donors and cancer patients (TCRdb year 2020). Taken from the germline V gene, the CDR1 and CDR2 loops are SGHVS and FQNEAQ. The CDR3 sequence holds 16 residues, the cysteine and phenylalanine included. This entry keeps only the CDR3 DNA: 48 bases, framed from base 1. The junction carries 18 bases between V and J, which are trimmed by 4 bases and 3 bases respectively. Note on this clone: Which antigen it targets is not known. No much larger clone is present one base from it, and per-base qualities are unavailable.

Library prep was done by the immunoSEQ multiplex PCR assay. This immuneACCESS table, as held by TCRdb, lists in-frame sequences with V and J called but not all clones. Of the missing ones, under half trace to an unresolved V gene in checked studies; the others have no known cause. A total of more than 100,000 clones appear in this sample, about 93% of them only once. The top ten constitute about 2.5% of the sample. Sequencing used blood. Rearrangement joined TRBV7-8 to TRBJ1-2; the D gene assignment is ambiguous. This receptor was obtained from a man aged 18 to 30 in good health. CDR3 sequence: CASSSMVGWTDYGYTF. The DNA reads as follows: TGTGCCAGCAGCTCTATGGTAGGATGGACGGACTATGGCTACACCTTC.